The sequence of this TCR beta chain was determined in a study of T cell therapy after organ transplantation. On the study more broadly: T cells were expanded 2 to 3 weeks with 30 CMV class I/II epitopes. Of some ten patients, eight responded clinically and two did not. Whole-study findings and limits: Poor CD8+ T cell yield may explain few expansions in nonresponders. Minimal repertoire change after therapy followed marked pretherapy expansions in nonresponders.

In the case of this clone: Its target is not known.

Regarding time point: 20-29 weeks after completion of therapy. The CDR3 has 13 amino acids. The V gene's germline CDR1 is MNHEY and CDR2 SVGAGI. V gave up 5 bases and J gave up 11 bases; unmatched junction bases: 9. Here immunoSEQ multiplex PCR was the method, and the copy in TCRdb shows in-frame clones only, minus some. Of about 1,500 clones in the sample, about three quarters are singletons; the top ten hold 45% to 60%. The sample in question was CD8+ T cells from blood, obtained after autologous CMV-specific T cell therapy. V is TRBV6-5 and J is TRBJ1-3; 7 bases align to TRBD1. The source of this sequence is a human patient who had received a solid organ transplant and had CMV disease. A share of the T cells may be of graft donor origin. The CDR3: CASSHRTGRAIYF. In nucleotides, the CDR3 is TGTGCCAGCAGTCACAGGACAGGCAGGGCCATATATTTT.